This T cell receptor (beta chain) was obtained from a study of cytomegalovirus exposure and HLA in healthy donors. Study results and limitations: In vitro confirmation showed a few CMV-associated chains to be CMV antigen specific.

To note about this clone: The target antigen is unknown.

The germline V gene has CDR1 MGHRA and CDR2 YSYEKL. V was shortened by 2 bases and J by 1 base, with 13 bases between the two germline ends. This CDR3 contains 16 residues. The PCR was carried out with 60 Vbeta primers and 13 Jbeta primers. Measured with immunoSEQ multiplex PCR; TCRdb has only the in-frame clones, and not every one. The sample carries roughly 170,000 clones, roughly 80% recorded once. The rearrangement uses TRBV4-1 and TRBJ2-3; a possible D gene is TRBD2 (7 bases). The receptor was isolated from a man aged 25-45 years in good health and CMV-seronegative. Sequencing was performed on PBMCs. The CDR3 here is CASSQMRGGGTDTQYF. Here the CDR3 DNA reads TGCGCCAGCAGCCAAATGAGGGGGGGAGGCACAGATACGCAGTATTTT.